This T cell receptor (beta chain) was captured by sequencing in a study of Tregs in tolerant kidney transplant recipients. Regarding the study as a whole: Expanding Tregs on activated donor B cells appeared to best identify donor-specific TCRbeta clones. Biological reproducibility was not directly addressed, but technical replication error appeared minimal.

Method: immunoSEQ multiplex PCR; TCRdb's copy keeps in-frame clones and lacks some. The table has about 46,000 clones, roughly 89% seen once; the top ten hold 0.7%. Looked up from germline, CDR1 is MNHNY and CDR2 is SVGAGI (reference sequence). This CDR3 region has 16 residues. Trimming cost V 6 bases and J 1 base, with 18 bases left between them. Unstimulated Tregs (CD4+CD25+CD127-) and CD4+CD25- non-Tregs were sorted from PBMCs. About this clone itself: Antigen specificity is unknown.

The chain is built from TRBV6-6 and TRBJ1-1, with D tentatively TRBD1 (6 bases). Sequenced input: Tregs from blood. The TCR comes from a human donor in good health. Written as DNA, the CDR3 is TGTGCCAGCAGCCAATTACCTCAGGGGAAGAACACTGAAGCTTTCTTT. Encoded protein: CASSQLPQGKNTEAFF.